These 23 T cell receptor beta chains share one sample of origin, sequenced in a study of T cells in Graves' hyperthyroidism and ophthalmopathy. RNA transcripts were the template for amplifying TCR beta CDR3 regions. The HTBI set primed first-round TCR CDR3 RT-PCR. TCRdb independently ran MiXCR on the multiplex PCR reads; one entry per CDR3 protein. The sample shows 400,000 to 600,000 distinct CDR3 sequences, roughly 20% of them seen only once. Sequencing was carried out using blood. The receptors were gathered from a man younger than 30 with Graves' hyperthyroidism.

This clonotype has just a few counts. The rearrangement links TRBV2 to TRBJ2-7; a weak D match, TRBD1 (6 bases). The germline gives CDR1 SNHLY, CDR2 FYNNEI. The CDR3 totals 17 residues. V lost 7 bases to trimming and J lost 2 bases, with 24 bases between them. The CDR3 DNA reads as TGTGCCAGCACCTACCCACTCATGGGGACAAGTACCTACGAGCAGTACTTC. It encodes CASTYPLMGTSTYEQYF.

In this sample, this clonotype turned up many times. The V call is TRBV30, the J call TRBJ1-1; D unresolved. The CDR3 is 13 amino acids. Germline V gene data show CDR1 as GTSNPN and CDR2 as SVGIG (reference sequence). The V end lost 4 bases, the J end lost 7 bases, and 16 bases lay between the germline ends. The CDR3 DNA follows: TGTGCCTGGAACGGACTTACGAACGGTGAAGCTTTCTTT. Protein sequence: CAWNGLTNGEAFF.

This clonotype was picked up many times. The V gene is TRBV29-1, the J gene TRBJ2-7; D gene uncertain. The CDR3 is 13 residues long. Looked up from germline, CDR1 is SQVTM and CDR2 is ANQGSEA. Trimming stripped 6 bases from V and 0 bases from J, with 12 bases between. This CDR3 is CSVSTSSSYEQYF. The CDR3 DNA follows: TGCAGCGTATCTACTTCGAGCTCCTACGAGCAGTACTTC.

This clonotype has a count of ten or more. This chain joins TRBV6-2 or TRBV6-3 and TRBJ1-1, with D possibly matching TRBD1 (5 bases). Trimming removed 6 bases from V and 4 bases from J, with 15 bases in between. Germline CDR1 MNHEY, CDR2 SVGEGT. The length of the CDR3 is 14 residues. The CDR3 nucleotides are TGTGCCAGCAGCCCGACAGCCTGGAGCACTGAAGCTTTCTTT. Protein: CASSPTAWSTEAFF.

This clonotype was observed many times. The genes are TRBV19 and TRBJ2-7; D remains unclear. The CDR3 sequence is 13 residues long. The germline CDR1 and CDR2 sequences are LNHDA and SQIVND (reference sequence). V was pared by 1 base and J by 4 bases, with 8 bases between. CDR3 sequence reads: CASSIGVPYEQYF. In DNA form, the CDR3 reads TGTGCCAGTAGTATAGGAGTTCCGTACGAGCAGTACTTC.

The chain combines TRBV30 with TRBJ1-1; tentatively, D is TRBD1 (5 bases). CDR3 length equals 13 residues. Trimming shortened V by 2 bases and J by 3 bases, and 10 bases separated the two germline ends. In germline, CDR1 is GTSNPN, CDR2 SVGIG (reference sequence). This CDR3 reads CAWSLQGDTEAFF. The CDR3 bases are TGTGCCTGGAGTTTGCAGGGCGACACTGAAGCTTTCTTT.

This clonotype was counted a few times. The gene calls are TRBV28 and TRBJ2-7, with a weak D call TRBD2 (7 bases). The V gene lost 7 bases and the J gene lost 4 bases, with 20 bases spanning the gap. The CDR3 sequence is 15 residues long. CDR1 and CDR2 (germline): MDHEN, SYDVKM. The CDR3 DNA reads TGTGCCAGCACAACCGGGGGGCAGGGCTTTTACGAGCAGTACTTC. It translates to CASTTGGQGFYEQYF.

There are many counts of this clonotype. The V call is TRBV12-3 or TRBV12-4, the J call TRBJ1-1; D unclear. Trimming stripped 5 bases from V and 3 bases from J, with 13 bases between. This CDR3 region has 14 residues. This chain's CDR3 is CASSLSGFYTEAFF. The CDR3 DNA follows: TGTGCCAGCAGTCTATCCGGGTTCTACACTGAAGCTTTCTTT.

There are many counts of this clonotype. J is TRBJ1-2 and V is TRBV27; perhaps TRBD1 as D (5 bases). CDR3 length equals 15 residues. Trimming cost V 2 bases and J 2 bases, with 12 bases left between them. Germline V gives CDR1 MNHEY, CDR2 SMNVEV (reference sequence). CDR3 coding DNA: TGTGCCAGCAGTTTAGTCCCGACAGCAAACTATGGCTACACCTTC. It codes for CASSLVPTANYGYTF.

This clonotype was picked up one time. The chain joins TRBV28 to TRBJ2-7, with no clear D. The CDR3 runs 15 residues. Between the trimmed V and J ends, which lost 5 bases and 2 bases, there was a span of 16 bases. Germline loops: CDR1 MDHEN, CDR2 SYDVKM. The CDR3 coding sequence is TGTGCCAGCAGTCACCGACGGAAAGATACCTACGAGCAGTACTTC. Translating gives CASSHRRKDTYEQYF.

At least ten counts were recorded for this clonotype. The chain links TRBV6-5 to TRBJ2-2; 10 nucleotides match TRBD1. Germline lookup yields CDR1 MNHEY and CDR2 SVGAGI. The length of the CDR3 is 16 residues. With V trimmed by 4 bases and J by 4 bases, 6 bases remained unmatched. The DNA of the CDR3 is TGTGCCAGCAGTTTTTACCGGGACAGGGGCACCGGGGAGCTGTTTTTT. This translates into CASSFYRDRGTGELFF.

This clonotype was seen repeatedly, ten times or more. V gene TRBV2 combines with J gene TRBJ1-2; the D gene is possibly TRBD1 (5 bases). Germline-derived CDR1 and CDR2 are SNHLY and FYNNEI. CDR3 length equals 14 residues. V was clipped by 6 bases and J by 4 bases, with 15 bases between them. CDR3 coding DNA: TGTGCCAGCAGAAAAGACAGTCCTAGCTATGGCTACACCTTC. Translated: CASRKDSPSYGYTF.

This clonotype was seen a handful of times. V and J are TRBV27 and TRBJ1-2; 7 nucleotides align to TRBD1. V shed 2 bases, J shed 2 bases, and the junction held 5 bases outside the gene matches. The CDR3 contains 15 residues. CDR1 MNHEY and CDR2 SMNVEV come from the germline V gene (reference sequence). The CDR3 spells CASSLDRATNYGYTF. As DNA, the CDR3 is TGTGCCAGCAGTTTAGACAGGGCCACCAACTATGGCTACACCTTC.

This clonotype has only a few counts. The CDR3 does not end in the conserved phenylalanine or tryptophan, so this is likely a read error. It is unclear where the CDR3 begins or ends on the DNA, so no DNA is shown, and the CDR3 is as TCRdb lists it. V is TRBV7-9 and J is TRBJ1-1; the D call TRBD1 from the table was never checked on the DNA. Germline CDR1 and CDR2: SEHNR and FQNEAQ (reference sequence). The CDR3 spans 13 amino acids, including both terminal residues. The CDR3 reads CASSFQGHTEACL.

The V and J genes are TRBV20-1 and TRBJ1-1; D is undetermined. The germline V and J ends were trimmed by 1 base and 2 bases, with 8 bases remaining between them. The CDR3 loop spans 13 amino acids. Germline CDR1 and CDR2: DFQATT and SNEGSKA (reference sequence). The DNA of the CDR3 is TGCAGTGCTAGAGGGACCGCTAACACTGAAGCTTTCTTT. Encoded protein: CSARGTANTEAFF.

Many counts were recorded for this clonotype. The chain employs TRBV12-3 or TRBV12-4 and TRBJ1-3, with no clear D. This CDR3 has 14 amino acids. Trimming removed 0 bases from V and 1 base from J, with 4 bases in between. In nucleotides, the CDR3 is TGTGCCAGCAGTTTAGCTGAGTCTGGAAACACCATATATTTT. Protein product: CASSLAESGNTIYF.

DNA of the CDR3: TGTGCCAGCAGTTTAAGCGGAGACCCGACAGCTCGGCATCAGCCCCAGCATTTT. Amino acids: CASSLSGDPTARHQPQHF. The V and J genes are TRBV12-3 or TRBV12-4 and TRBJ1-5, with a weak D call TRBD1 (5 bases). V was clipped by 2 bases and J by 5 bases, with 22 bases between them. The CDR3 runs to 18 residues.

This clonotype was observed a single time. The rearrangement joins TRBV6-2 or TRBV6-3 to TRBJ2-2; 8 nucleotides match TRBD2. From germline, CDR1 is MNHEY and CDR2 SVGEGT. V shed 4 bases and J 2 bases; nucleotides not matched to a gene: 9. This CDR3 spans 17 amino acids. CDR3 nucleotides: TGTGCCAGCAGTTCTCGGGGGGGGACTCTCAACACCGGGGAGCTGTTTTTT. Protein product: CASSSRGGTLNTGELFF.

The CDR3 loop is CASSQNRGLNTGELFF. The DNA of the CDR3 is TGTGCCAGCAGTCAAAACAGGGGTTTAAACACCGGGGAGCTGTTTTTT. This rearrangement joins TRBV12-3 or TRBV12-4 to TRBJ2-2; 7 bases map to TRBD1. The CDR3 covers 16 residues. Trimming cost V 5 bases and J 2 bases; bases outside gene matches: 8.

Many counts were recorded for this clonotype. The chain combines TRBV12-3 or TRBV12-4 with TRBJ1-2, with no clear D. Trimming took 5 bases from V and 8 from J, leaving 12 bases between them. The CDR3 loop spans 12 amino acids. The CDR3 coding sequence is TGTGCCAGCAGTCTACCTAGGAGGGGCTACACCTTC. This sequence encodes CASSLPRRGYTF.

This clonotype was observed at least ten times. The J gene is TRBJ2-7, the V gene TRBV7-2; the D gene is possibly TRBD1 (7 bases). The CDR3 is 15 residues long. Germline CDR1 SGHTA, CDR2 FQGNSA. Deletions cut 1 base from V and 6 bases from J, with 16 bases between. The CDR3 region has the DNA TGTGCCAGCAGCTTAGGGCCCGCAGGGGGGAGCGAGCAGTACTTC. It encodes CASSLGPAGGSEQYF. Full variable domain (missing parts from reference TRBV7-2 and TRBJ2-7): GAGVSQSPSNKVTEKGKDVELRCDPISGHTALYWYRQSLGQGLEFLIYFQGNSAPDKSGLPSDRFSAERTGGSVSTLTIQRTQQEDSAVYLCASSLGPAGGSEQYFGPGTRLTVT.

This clonotype was seen at least ten times. The V call is TRBV20-1, the J call TRBJ2-7; D gene unclear. This CDR3 comprises 12 residues. Trimming stripped 1 base from V and 3 bases from J, with 7 bases between. Germline loops: CDR1 DFQATT, CDR2 SNEGSKA (reference sequence). CDR3 sequence reads: CSARAVVYEQYF. CDR3 nucleotide sequence: TGCAGTGCTAGAGCGGTGGTCTACGAGCAGTACTTC.

For the CDR3, the DNA is TGTGCCAGCAGCTCTACAGGGGGAAACACCGGGGAGCTGTTTTTT. Its protein is CASSSTGGNTGELFF. The rearrangement joins TRBV11-2 to TRBJ2-2; 8 bases map to TRBD1. Germline V gene data show CDR1 as SGHAT and CDR2 as FQNNGV. Trimming took 4 bases from V and 2 from J; bases not matched to a gene: 3. This CDR3 spans 15 amino acids.